This TCR beta chain was found in a study of blood T cell repertoires in COVID-19. Study summary: The study drew acute and convalescent COVID-19 samples from the United States, Italy and Spain.

Everyone who took part was roughly 18 to 90 years old, and they came from about two dozen US areas. Donors were grouped by their self-reported clinical history. In the original processing: Amplification of reference gene primers was used by the study to estimate nucleated cell counts. Profiled with immunoSEQ multiplex PCR; TCRdb holds only in-frame clones, not every one. Clone size and the V and J calls come from that table; the DNA yielded D and trimming. Found here are roughly 230,000 clones, roughly 84% of them singletons; the top ten hold 7% to 7.5%. With respect to this clone: This sample also contains other DNA sequences that code for the same CDR3.

The CDR3 totals 12 residues. Trimming removed 3 bases at V and 4 bases at J, with 6 bases between. From germline, CDR1 is MGHDK and CDR2 SYGVNS. The sequence derives from a man aged 30 to 45 in a cohort exposed to, infected with or recovered from COVID-19 (not recorded which). Sequenced input: PBMCs or T cells enriched from blood (not recorded which). The J gene is TRBJ1-2, the V gene TRBV25-1; D is ambiguous. CDR3 DNA: TGTGCCAGCAGTGACAGTGGCTATGGCTACACCTTC. This encodes CASSDSGYGYTF.